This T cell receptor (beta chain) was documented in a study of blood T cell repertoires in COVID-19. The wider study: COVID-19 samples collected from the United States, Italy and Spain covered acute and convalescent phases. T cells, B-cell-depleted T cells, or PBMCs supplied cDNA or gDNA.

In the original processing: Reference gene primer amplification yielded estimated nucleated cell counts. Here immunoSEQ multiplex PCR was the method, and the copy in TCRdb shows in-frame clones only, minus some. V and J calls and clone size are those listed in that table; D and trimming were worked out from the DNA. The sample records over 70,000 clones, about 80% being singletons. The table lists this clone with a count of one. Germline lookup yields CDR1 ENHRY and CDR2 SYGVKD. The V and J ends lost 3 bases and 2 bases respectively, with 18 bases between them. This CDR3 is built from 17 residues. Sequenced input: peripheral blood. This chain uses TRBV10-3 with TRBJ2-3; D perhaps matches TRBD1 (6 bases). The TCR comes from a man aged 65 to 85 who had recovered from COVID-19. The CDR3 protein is CAISDGVRYRATDTQYF. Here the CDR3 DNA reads TGTGCCATCAGTGATGGGGTGCGTTACAGGGCCACAGATACGCAGTATTTT.